This is a list of T cell receptor beta chains from one sample in a study of cytomegalovirus exposure and HLA in healthy donors. Sequencing was performed with immunoSEQ multiplex PCR; in TCRdb, only in-frame clones are kept and a portion is missing. The table records about 74,000 clones, over 85% of them present only once. Sequencing was done on a sample of PBMCs. The receptors here all came from a man aged 18 to 29 in good health and CMV-seropositive. CDR3s include the opening cysteine and the closing phenylalanine or tryptophan. The order of the fields is D gene, CDR3 length, J gene, V gene, clone size, CDR3 DNA, CDR3 protein. A D gene is named only where the DNA matches it firmly. Only part of the rows carry a size: once, few, many, or a class if the clone is expanded.

d_gene: NA; len: 16; j_gene: TRBJ1-3; v_gene: TRBV6-1; abundance: NA; CDR3nt: TGTGCCAGCAGTGCCGAGGGAGCGGGGGCTGGAAACACCATATATTTT; CDR3aa: CASSAEGAGAGNTIYF
d_gene: NA; len: 14; j_gene: TRBJ2-1; v_gene: TRBV6-5; abundance: few; CDR3nt: TGTGCCAGCAGTTACTCGGGCAGTAACAATGAGCAGTTCTTC; CDR3aa: CASSYSGSNNEQFF
d_gene: TRBD2; len: 18; j_gene: TRBJ2-2; v_gene: TRBV12-5; abundance: NA; CDR3nt: TGTGCTAGCGGGACACTTTGGGGACTAGCGGGAGTCACCGGGGAGCTGTTTTTT; CDR3aa: CASGTLWGLAGVTGELFF
d_gene: NA; len: 19; j_gene: TRBJ1-5; v_gene: TRBV28; abundance: NA; CDR3nt: TGTGCCAGCAGTTTACCCCGCTTGGCTGGTCAGGGCCCGGCTAAGCCCCAGCATTTT; CDR3aa: CASSLPRLAGQGPAKPQHF
d_gene: NA; len: 15; j_gene: TRBJ1-2; v_gene: TRBV6-5; abundance: NA; CDR3nt: TGTGCCAGCAGTTACTCTACAGCCGCTATCTATGGCTACACCTTC; CDR3aa: CASSYSTAAIYGYTF
d_gene: TRBD1; len: 14; j_gene: TRBJ1-2; v_gene: TRBV2; abundance: NA; CDR3nt: TGTGCCAGCAGTGGGACAGGGGGGTCCTATGGCTACACCTTC; CDR3aa: CASSGTGGSYGYTF
d_gene: NA; len: 15; j_gene: TRBJ1-5; v_gene: TRBV19; abundance: NA; CDR3nt: TGTGCCATCTCGACGGGAGTTGGAGTTAATCAGCCCCAGCATTTT; CDR3aa: CAISTGVGVNQPQHF
d_gene: NA; len: 15; j_gene: TRBJ2-7; v_gene: TRBV9; abundance: NA; CDR3nt: TGTGCCAGCAGCGTAGACCCCTTTCAGGGCGACGAGCAGTACTTC; CDR3aa: CASSVDPFQGDEQYF
d_gene: NA; len: 14; j_gene: TRBJ2-3; v_gene: TRBV10-3; abundance: NA; CDR3nt: TGTGCCATCAGCCCGGACAGAAACACAGATACGCAGTATTTT; CDR3aa: CAISPDRNTDTQYF
d_gene: TRBD2; len: 16; j_gene: TRBJ2-7; v_gene: TRBV4-2; abundance: medium-sized; CDR3nt: TGTGCCAGCAGCCAAGATGGGACTAGCGGATACTACGAGCAGTACTTC; CDR3aa: CASSQDGTSGYYEQYF